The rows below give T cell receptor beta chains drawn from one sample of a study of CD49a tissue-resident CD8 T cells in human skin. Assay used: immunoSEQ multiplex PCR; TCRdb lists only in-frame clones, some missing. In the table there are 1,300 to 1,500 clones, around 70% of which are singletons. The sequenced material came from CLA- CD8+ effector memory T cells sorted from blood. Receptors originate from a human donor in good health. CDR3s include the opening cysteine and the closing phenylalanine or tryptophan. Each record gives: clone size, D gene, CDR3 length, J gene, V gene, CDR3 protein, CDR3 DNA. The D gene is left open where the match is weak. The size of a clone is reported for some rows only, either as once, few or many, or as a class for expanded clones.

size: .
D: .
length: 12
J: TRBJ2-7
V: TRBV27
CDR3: CASSSGSYEQYF
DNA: TGTGCCAGCAGTTCGGGTTCCTACGAGCAGTACTTC

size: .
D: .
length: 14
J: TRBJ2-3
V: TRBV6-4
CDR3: CASSDRGGTDTQYF
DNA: TGTGCCAGCAGTGACAGGGGCGGCACAGATACGCAGTATTTT

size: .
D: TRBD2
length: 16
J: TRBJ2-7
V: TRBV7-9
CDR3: CASSLTIQRGAYEQYF
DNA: TGTGCCAGCAGCTTAACGATTCAGCGGGGAGCCTACGAGCAGTACTTC

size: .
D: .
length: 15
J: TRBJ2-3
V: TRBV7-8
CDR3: CASSTGTSTTDTQYF
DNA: TGTGCCAGCAGCACCGGGACATCAACCACAGATACGCAGTATTTT

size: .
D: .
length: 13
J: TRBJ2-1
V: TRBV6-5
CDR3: CASSYGQGYEQFF
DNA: TGTGCCAGCAGTTACGGCCAGGGGTATGAGCAGTTCTTC

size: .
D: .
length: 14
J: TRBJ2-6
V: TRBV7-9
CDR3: CASSEARGANVLTF
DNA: TGTGCCAGCAGCGAGGCGCGTGGGGCCAACGTCCTGACTTTC

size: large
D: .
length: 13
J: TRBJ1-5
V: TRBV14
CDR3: CASSQAHLGPQHF
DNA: TGTGCCAGCAGCCAAGCCCATCTCGGGCCCCAGCATTTT

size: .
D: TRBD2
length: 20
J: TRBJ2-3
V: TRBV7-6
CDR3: CASSLRLATSGRAIADTQYF
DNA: TGTGCCAGCAGCTTAAGGCTCGCGACTAGCGGGAGGGCGATTGCAGATACGCAGTATTTT

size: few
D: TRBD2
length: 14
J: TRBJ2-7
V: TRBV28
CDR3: CASSTLAGESEQYF
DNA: TGTGCCAGCAGTACACTAGCGGGAGAATCCGAGCAGTACTTC

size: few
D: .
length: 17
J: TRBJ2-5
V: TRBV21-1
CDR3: CASSKGAEGAVQETQYF
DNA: TGTGCCAGCAGCAAAGGGGCGGAGGGGGCAGTCCAAGAGACCCAGTACTTC

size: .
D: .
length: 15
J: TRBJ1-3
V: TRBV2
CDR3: CASSVWPDSGNTIYF
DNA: TGTGCCAGCAGTGTATGGCCTGACTCTGGAAACACCATATATTTT

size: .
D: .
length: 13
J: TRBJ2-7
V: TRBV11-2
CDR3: CASSLGPLYEQYF
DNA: TGTGCCAGCAGCTTAGGGCCTTTGTACGAGCAGTACTTC

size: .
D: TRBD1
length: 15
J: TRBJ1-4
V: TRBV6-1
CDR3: CASVRLTGEDEKLFF
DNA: TGTGCCAGCGTCCGTCTGACAGGGGAGGATGAAAAACTGTTTTTT

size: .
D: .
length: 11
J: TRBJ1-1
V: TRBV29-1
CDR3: CSVEQNTEAFF
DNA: TGCAGCGTTGAACAGAACACTGAAGCTTTCTTT

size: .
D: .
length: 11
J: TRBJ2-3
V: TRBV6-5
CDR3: CASSSFDTQYF
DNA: TGTGCCAGCAGTTCATTCGATACGCAGTATTTT

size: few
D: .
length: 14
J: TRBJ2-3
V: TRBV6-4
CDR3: CASTPGGDTDTQYF
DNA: TGTGCCAGCACTCCCGGGGGAGATACAGATACGCAGTATTTT

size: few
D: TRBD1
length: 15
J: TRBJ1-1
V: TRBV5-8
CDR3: CASSPGTGVDTEAFF
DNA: TGTGCCAGCAGTCCGGGGACAGGGGTAGACACTGAAGCTTTCTTT

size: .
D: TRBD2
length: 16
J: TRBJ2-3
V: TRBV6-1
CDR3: CASSELVAGGTDTQYF
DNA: TGTGCCAGCAGTGAGTTGGTAGCGGGGGGCACAGATACGCAGTATTTT

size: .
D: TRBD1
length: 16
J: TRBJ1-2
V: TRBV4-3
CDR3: CASSQGPHRGSSGYTF
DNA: TGCGCCAGCAGCCAAGGACCTCACAGGGGGTCGTCGGGCTACACCTTC

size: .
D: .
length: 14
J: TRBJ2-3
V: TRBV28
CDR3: CASSWRGPGDTQYF
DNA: TGTGCCAGCAGTTGGAGGGGGCCTGGAGATACGCAGTATTTT

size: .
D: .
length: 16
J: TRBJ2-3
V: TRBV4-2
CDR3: CASSQDRATPSDTQYF
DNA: TGTGCCAGCAGCCAAGATAGAGCAACTCCATCAGATACGCAGTATTTT

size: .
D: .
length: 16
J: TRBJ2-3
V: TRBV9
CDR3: CASSTPEEMITDTQYF
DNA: TGTGCCAGCAGCACCCCTGAGGAGATGATTACAGATACGCAGTATTTT

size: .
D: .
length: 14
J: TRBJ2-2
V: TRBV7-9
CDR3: CASSVVQGTGELFF
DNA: TGTGCCAGCAGCGTCGTACAGGGTACCGGGGAGCTGTTTTTT

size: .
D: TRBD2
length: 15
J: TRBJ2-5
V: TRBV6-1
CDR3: CASSEGAGGGETQYF
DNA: TGTGCCAGCAGTGAGGGAGCGGGGGGGGGAGAGACCCAGTACTTC

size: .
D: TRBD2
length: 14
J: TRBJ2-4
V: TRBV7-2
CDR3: CATLAGGSGNIQYF
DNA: TGTGCCACCCTAGCGGGGGGGAGTGGAAACATTCAGTACTTC

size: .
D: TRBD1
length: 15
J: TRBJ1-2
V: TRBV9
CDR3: CASSVGATGVGGYTF
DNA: TGTGCCAGCAGCGTAGGGGCCACAGGGGTTGGTGGCTACACCTTC

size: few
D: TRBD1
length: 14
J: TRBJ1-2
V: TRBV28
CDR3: CASSFLGEDRGYTF
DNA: TGTGCCAGCAGTTTTCTAGGGGAGGACAGGGGCTACACCTTC

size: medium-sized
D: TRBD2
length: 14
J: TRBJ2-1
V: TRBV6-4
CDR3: CASSGLAGGNEQFF
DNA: TGTGCCAGCAGTGGACTAGCGGGGGGAAATGAGCAGTTCTTC

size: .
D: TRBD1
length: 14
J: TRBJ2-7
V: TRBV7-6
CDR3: CASSVGTGAYEQYF
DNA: TGTGCCAGCAGCGTAGGGACAGGGGCCTACGAGCAGTACTTC

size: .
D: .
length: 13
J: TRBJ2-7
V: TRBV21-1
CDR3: CASPLPRPYEQYF
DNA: TGTGCCAGCCCTCTCCCCCGTCCCTACGAGCAGTACTTC

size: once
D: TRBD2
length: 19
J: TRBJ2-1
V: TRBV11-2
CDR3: CASSLDLTLAGGPMHEQFF
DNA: TGTGCCAGCAGCTTAGATTTGACCCTAGCGGGAGGCCCTATGCATGAGCAGTTCTTC

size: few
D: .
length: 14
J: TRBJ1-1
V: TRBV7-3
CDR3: CASSLTGLGGEAFF
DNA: TGTGCCAGCAGCTTAACGGGCTTGGGGGGTGAAGCTTTCTTT

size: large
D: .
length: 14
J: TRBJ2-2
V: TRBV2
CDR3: CARSREPNTGELFF
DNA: TGTGCCAGAAGCCGGGAGCCGAACACCGGGGAGCTGTTTTTT

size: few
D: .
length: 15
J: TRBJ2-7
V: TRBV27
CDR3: CASSLGRAGPYEQYF
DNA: TGTGCCAGCAGTCTCGGCAGGGCCGGGCCTTACGAGCAGTACTTC

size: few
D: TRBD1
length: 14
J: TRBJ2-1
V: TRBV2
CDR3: CASNTGDTYNEQFF
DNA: TGTGCCAGCAACACAGGGGACACCTACAATGAGCAGTTCTTC

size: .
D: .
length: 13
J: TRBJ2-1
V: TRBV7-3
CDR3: CASSLTPSNEQFF
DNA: TGTGCCAGCAGCTTAACTCCTAGCAATGAGCAGTTCTTC

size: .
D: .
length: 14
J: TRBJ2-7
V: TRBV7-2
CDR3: CASSLVGLGGEQYF
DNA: TGTGCCAGCAGCTTAGTGGGGTTGGGGGGCGAGCAGTACTTC

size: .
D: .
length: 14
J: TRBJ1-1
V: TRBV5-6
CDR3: CASSLDRFGTEAFF
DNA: TGTGCCAGCAGCTTGGACAGGTTTGGGACTGAAGCTTTCTTT

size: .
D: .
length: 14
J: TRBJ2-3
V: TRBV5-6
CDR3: CASSEGTFTDTQYF
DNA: TGTGCCAGCAGCGAAGGGACTTTCACAGATACGCAGTATTTT

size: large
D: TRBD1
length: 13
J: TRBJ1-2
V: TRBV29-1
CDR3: CSVVADRVDGYTF
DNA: TGCAGCGTTGTGGCCGACAGGGTGGATGGCTACACCTTC

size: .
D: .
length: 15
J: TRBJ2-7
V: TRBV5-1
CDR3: CASSLDGSVTYEQYF
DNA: TGCGCCAGCAGCTTGGACGGCAGCGTCACCTACGAGCAGTACTTC

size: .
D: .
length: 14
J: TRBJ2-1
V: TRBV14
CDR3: CASSPYSVYNEQFF
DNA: TGTGCCAGCAGCCCGTACTCCGTATACAATGAGCAGTTCTTC

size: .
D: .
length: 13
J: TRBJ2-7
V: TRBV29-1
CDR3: CSVIRASSYEQYF
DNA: TGCAGCGTTATCAGGGCGAGCTCCTACGAGCAGTACTTC

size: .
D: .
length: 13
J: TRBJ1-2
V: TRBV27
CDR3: CASSLTANYGYTF
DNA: TGTGCCAGCAGTTTAACGGCTAACTATGGCTACACCTTC

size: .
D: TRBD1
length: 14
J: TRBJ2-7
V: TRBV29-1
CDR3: CSVETGGEGYEQYF
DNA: TGCAGCGTCGAAACAGGGGGCGAAGGCTACGAGCAGTACTTC

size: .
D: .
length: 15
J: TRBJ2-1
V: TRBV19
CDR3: CASRGMNDRYNEQFF
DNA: TGTGCCAGTAGGGGGATGAACGACAGGTACAATGAGCAGTTCTTC